Shown below are 7 T cell receptor beta chains from a single sample sequenced in a study of blood T cell repertoires in COVID-19 (dated by TCRdb to about 2020). Receptor libraries were prepared by the immunoSEQ multiplex PCR assay. The table was pulled from immuneACCESS by TCRdb, which kept in-frame rearrangements only. Such tables lose some clones; where checked, under half of the loss comes from unresolved V genes, and the rest has no known cause. The sample has around 200,000 clones on record, approximately 91% of them singletons. Approximately 6.7% of the sample is in the top ten clones. The sequenced material came from peripheral blood. The receptors were gathered from a man between 35 and 55 years old with acute or convalescent COVID-19.

This clone has a single count. The V and J genes are TRBV30 and TRBJ2-3; D unresolved. The CDR3 is 12 amino acids. The germline V and J ends were trimmed by 2 bases and 3 bases, with 6 bases remaining between them. From germline, CDR1 is GTSNPN and CDR2 SVGIG (reference sequence). The CDR3 region has the DNA TGTGCCTGGAGTCCAGGAACAGATACGCAGTATTTT. Protein sequence: CAWSPGTDTQYF.

This rearrangement joins TRBV2 to TRBJ2-3, with a possible D match to TRBD2 (5 bases). Deletions cut 8 bases from V and 6 bases from J, with 18 bases between. The CDR3 contains 14 residues. CDR1 is SNHLY and CDR2 is FYNNEI in the germline V gene. The CDR3 bases are TGTGCCAGCGCCCCGCGGGTCGGCAGGGATACGCAGTATTTT. It is translated as CASAPRVGRDTQYF.

The V and J genes are TRBV10-2 and TRBJ1-5, with a possible D match to TRBD1 (6 bases). Trimming stripped 3 bases from V and 5 bases from J, with 14 bases between. The CDR3 consists of 15 residues. Germline V gene lookup returns CDR1 WSHSY and CDR2 SAAADI. CDR3 loop: CASSEWSGAYQPQHF. CDR3 DNA: TGCGCCAGCAGTGAATGGTCAGGGGCCTATCAGCCCCAGCATTTT.

V and J are TRBV5-1 and TRBJ2-1; D perhaps matches TRBD2 (5 bases). This CDR3 is 16 amino acids long. Deletions cut 0 bases from V and 3 bases from J, with 13 bases between. CDR1 is SGHRS and CDR2 is YFSETQ in the germline V gene. CDR3: CASSLDEGAGYNEQFF. Written as DNA, the CDR3 is TGCGCCAGCAGCTTGGATGAGGGCGCGGGCTACAATGAGCAGTTCTTC.

This clone was seen just once. This chain joins TRBV2 and TRBJ2-7, with 8 bases that match TRBD1. This CDR3 has 12 amino acids. V lost 11 bases to trimming and J lost 2 bases; unmatched junction nucleotides: 5. Germline V lookup: CDR1 SNHLY, CDR2 FYNNEI. CDR3: CAGQGRAYEQYF. CDR3 coding DNA: TGTGCCGGACAGGGTAGGGCCTACGAGCAGTACTTC.

The CDR3 nucleotides read TGTGCCAGCAGCCCCCGACAGGGAGTCTACGAGCAGTACTTC. This encodes CASSPRQGVYEQYF. V usage is TRBV9 and J usage is TRBJ2-7, with 7 nucleotides matching TRBD1. CDR3 length: 14 amino acids. Germline assignment: CDR1 SGDLS and CDR2 YYNGEE. J was trimmed by 3 bases and V by 4 bases; bases with no gene match: 7.

The chain couples TRBV3-1 (or the pseudogene TRBV3-2) to TRBJ2-5; TRBD1 might be the D (6 bases). CDR3 length: 15 residues. CDR1 and CDR2 from the germline V gene are LGHDT and YNNKEL (reference sequence). The V gene lost 2 bases and the J gene lost 5 bases, with 15 bases spanning the gap. The CDR3 region has the DNA TGTGCCAGCAGCCAATCAGGGGCGGTGTCGGAGACCCAGTACTTC. Translation gives CASSQSGAVSETQYF.